This T cell receptor (beta chain) originates from a study of blood T cell repertoires in COVID-19. The overall study: Spain, Italy and the United States supplied samples that represented acute and convalescent COVID-19. Sources were T cells, B-cell-depleted T cells, or PBMCs; the material itself was cDNA or gDNA.

Patients in Seattle were enrolled during active infection, then followed longitudinally. The CDR3 covers 12 residues. The V gene lost 5 bases and the J gene lost 7 bases, with 11 bases spanning the gap. Per germline, CDR1 LNHDA and CDR2 SQIVND (reference sequence). Original analysis: Reference gene primer amplification gave nucleated cell count estimates. Libraries were prepared by immunoSEQ multiplex PCR; TCRdb keeps only in-frame clonotypes and omits some of them. That table furnishes V, J and clone size, whereas the DNA furnished D and trimming. Of more than 150,000 clones listed, 87% are singletons.

Sequencing was carried out using peripheral blood. The source is a woman in her sixties or seventies with COVID-19, enrolled during active disease. V usage is TRBV19 and J usage is TRBJ1-2, with D possibly TRBD1 on 6 matching bases. CDR3 bases: TGTGCCAGTAGTGCCGGGGGGCTTGGCTACACCTTC. This translates into CASSAGGLGYTF.